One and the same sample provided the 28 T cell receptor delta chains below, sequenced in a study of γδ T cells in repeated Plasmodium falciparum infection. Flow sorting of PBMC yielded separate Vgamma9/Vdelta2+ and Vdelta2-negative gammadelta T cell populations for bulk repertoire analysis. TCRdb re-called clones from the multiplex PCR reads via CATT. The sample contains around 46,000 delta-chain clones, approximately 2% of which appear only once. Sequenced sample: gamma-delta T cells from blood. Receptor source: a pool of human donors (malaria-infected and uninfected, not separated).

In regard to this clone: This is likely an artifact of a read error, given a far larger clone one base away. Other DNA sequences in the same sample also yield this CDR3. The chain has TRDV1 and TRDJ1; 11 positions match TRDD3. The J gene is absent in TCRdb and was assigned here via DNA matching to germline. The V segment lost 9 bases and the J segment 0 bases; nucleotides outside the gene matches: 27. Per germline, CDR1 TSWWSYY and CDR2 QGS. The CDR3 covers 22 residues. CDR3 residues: CALSKYRNWGITLGLYTDKLIF. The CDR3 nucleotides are TGTGCTCTCAGCAAGTACCGCAACTGGGGGATAACTTTGGGATTGTACACCGATAAACTCATCTTT.

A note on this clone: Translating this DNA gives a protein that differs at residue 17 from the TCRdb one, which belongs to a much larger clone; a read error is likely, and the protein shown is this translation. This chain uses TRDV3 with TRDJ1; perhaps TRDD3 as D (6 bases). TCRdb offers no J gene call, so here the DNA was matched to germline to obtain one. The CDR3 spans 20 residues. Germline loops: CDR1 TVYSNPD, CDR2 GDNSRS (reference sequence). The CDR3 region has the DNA TGTGCCTTTCCACAACTACGCATTGGGGGTCCACGAAAGTACACCGATAGACTCATCTTT. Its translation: CAFPQLRIGGPRKYTDRLIF.

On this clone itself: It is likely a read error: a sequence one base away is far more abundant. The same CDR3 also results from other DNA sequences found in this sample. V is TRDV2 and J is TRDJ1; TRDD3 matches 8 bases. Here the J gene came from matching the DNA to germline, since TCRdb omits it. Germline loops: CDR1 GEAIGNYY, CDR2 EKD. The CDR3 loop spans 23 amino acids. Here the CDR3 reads CACDTLPTPGGRGRPTNTDKLIF. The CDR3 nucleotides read TGTGCCTGCGACACCCTCCCGACTCCTGGGGGACGCGGCCGGCCGACCAACACCGATAAACTCATCTTT.

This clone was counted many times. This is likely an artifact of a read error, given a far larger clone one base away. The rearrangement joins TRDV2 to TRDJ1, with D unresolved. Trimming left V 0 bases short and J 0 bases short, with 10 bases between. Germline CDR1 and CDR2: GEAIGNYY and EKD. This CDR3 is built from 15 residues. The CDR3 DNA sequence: TGTGCCTGTGACACCGTGTCCCCCCACACCGATAAACTCATCTTT. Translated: CACDTVSPHTDKLIF.

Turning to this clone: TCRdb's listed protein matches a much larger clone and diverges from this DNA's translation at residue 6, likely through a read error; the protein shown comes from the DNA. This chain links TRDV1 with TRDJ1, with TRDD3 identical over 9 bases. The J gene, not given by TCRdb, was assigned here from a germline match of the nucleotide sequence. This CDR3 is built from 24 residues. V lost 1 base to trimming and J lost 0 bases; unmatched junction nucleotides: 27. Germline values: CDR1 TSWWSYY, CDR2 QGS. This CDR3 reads CALGEHHFSLIWGMRRRYTDKLIF. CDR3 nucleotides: TGTGCTCTTGGGGAACACCATTTTTCCCTGATCTGGGGGATGAGGAGGAGGTACACCGATAAACTCATCTTT.

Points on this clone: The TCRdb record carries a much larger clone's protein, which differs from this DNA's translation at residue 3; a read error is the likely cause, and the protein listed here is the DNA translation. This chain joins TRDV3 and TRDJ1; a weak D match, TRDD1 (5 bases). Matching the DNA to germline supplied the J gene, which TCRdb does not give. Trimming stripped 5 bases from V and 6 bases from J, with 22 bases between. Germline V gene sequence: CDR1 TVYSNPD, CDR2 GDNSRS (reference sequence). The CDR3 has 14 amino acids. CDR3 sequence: CALRSLSHSNKLIF. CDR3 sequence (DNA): TGTGCCCTTCGATCACTTTCCCATAGTAATAAACTCATCTTT.

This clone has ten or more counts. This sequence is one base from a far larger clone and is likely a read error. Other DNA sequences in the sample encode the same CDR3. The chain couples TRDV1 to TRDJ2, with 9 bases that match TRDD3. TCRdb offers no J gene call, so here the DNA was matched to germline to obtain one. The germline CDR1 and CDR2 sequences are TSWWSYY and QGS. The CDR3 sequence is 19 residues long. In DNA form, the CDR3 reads TGCGCTCTTTTTCCTACTGTTGGGGGATATTTAGCCTTGACAGCACAACTCTTCTTT. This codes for CALFPTVGGYLALTAQLFF.

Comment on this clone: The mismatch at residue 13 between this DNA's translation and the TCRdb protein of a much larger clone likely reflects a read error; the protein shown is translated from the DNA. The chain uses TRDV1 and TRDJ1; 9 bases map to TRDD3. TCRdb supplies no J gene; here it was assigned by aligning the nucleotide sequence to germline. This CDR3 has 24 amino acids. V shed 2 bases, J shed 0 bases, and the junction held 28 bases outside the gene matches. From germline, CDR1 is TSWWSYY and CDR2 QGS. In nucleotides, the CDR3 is TGTGCTCTTGGGGAAATTTCCCTTTATATTAAACTCGATACTGGGGGACTGTACACCGATAAACTCATCTTT. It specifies CALGEISLYIKLDTGGLYTDKLIF.

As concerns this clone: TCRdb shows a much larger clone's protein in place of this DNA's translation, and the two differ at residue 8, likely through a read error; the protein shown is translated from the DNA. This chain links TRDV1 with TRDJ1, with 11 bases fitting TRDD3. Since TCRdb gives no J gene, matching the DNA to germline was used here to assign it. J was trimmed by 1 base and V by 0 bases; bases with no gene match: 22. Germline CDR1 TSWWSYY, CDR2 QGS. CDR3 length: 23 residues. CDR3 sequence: CALGELRGLPSHWGINPTDKLIF. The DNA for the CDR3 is TGTGCTCTTGGGGAACTAAGGGGCCTTCCTTCCCACTGGGGGATAAATCCCACCGATAAACTCATCTTT.

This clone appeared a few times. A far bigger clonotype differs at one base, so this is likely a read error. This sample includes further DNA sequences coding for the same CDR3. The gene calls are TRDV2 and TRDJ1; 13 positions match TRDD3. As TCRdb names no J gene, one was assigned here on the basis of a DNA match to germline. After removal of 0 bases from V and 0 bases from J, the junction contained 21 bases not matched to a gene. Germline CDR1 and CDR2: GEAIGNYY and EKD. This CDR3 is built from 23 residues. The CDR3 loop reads CACDTVKGQILGDTDRYTDKLIF. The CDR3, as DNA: TGTGCCTGTGACACCGTAAAAGGTCAGATACTGGGGGATACGGACAGATACACCGATAAACTCATCTTT.

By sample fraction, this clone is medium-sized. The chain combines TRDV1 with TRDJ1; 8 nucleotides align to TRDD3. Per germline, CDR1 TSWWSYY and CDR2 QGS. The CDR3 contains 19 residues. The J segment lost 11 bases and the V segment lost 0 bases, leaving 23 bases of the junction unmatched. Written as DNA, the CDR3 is TGTGCTCTTGGGGAACTTCTTTACTGGGACTGGGGGTCGAAGGGCAGGCTCATCTTT. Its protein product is CALGELLYWDWGSKGRLIF.

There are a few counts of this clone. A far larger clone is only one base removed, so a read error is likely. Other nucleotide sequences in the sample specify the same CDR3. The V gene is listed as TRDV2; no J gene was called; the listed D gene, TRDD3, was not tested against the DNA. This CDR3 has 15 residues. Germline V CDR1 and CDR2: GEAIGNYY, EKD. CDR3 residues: CACNQLGEPTDKLIF. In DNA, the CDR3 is TGTGCCTGTAACCAACTGGGGGAACCCACCGATAAGCTCATCTTT.

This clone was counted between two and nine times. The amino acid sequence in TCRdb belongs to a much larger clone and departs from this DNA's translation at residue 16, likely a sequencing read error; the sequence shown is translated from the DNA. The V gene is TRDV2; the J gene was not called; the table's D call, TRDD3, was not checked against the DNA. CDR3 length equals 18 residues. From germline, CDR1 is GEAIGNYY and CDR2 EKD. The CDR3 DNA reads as TGTGCCTGTGACACCGTTAGGGACCGTACCTGGGACACCCGACAGGTGTTTTTC. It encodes CACDTVRDRTWDTRQVFF.

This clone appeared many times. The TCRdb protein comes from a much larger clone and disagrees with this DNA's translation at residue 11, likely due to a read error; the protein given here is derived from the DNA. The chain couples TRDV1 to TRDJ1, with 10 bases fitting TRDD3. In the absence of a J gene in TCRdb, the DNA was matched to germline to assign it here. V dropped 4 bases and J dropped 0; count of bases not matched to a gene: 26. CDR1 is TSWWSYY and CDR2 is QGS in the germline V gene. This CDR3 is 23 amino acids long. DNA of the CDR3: TGTGCTCTTGGGGCACCCTATGAATTCCTACCCTGGGGGATAGGAGCTTACACCGATAAACTCATCTTT. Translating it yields CALGAPYEFLPWGIGAYTDKLIF.

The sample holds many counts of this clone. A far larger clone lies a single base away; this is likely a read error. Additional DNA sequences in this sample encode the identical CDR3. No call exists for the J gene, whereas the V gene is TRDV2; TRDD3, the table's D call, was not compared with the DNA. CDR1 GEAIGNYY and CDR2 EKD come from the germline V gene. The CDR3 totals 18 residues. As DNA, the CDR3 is TGTGCCTGTGACACCGCCTACTGGGGGTCCGCCCGGGCCGATAAACTCATCTTC. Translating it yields CACDTAYWGSARADKLIF.

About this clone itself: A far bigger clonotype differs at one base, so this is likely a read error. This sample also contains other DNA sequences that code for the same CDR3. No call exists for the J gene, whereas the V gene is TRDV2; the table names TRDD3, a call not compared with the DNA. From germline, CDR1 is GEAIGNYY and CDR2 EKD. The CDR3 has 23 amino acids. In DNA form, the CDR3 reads TGTGCCTGTGACATGGTCGGATTCCTCCCAAACCTTCCTGCTGGAGCGTACACCGATAAACTTATCTTT. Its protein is CACDMVGFLPNLPAGAYTDKLIF.

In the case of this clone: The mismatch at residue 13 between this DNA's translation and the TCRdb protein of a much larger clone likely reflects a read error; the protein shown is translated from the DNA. The CDR3 loop reads CALGEPLSIPDKPIF. CDR3 in DNA: TGTGCTCTTGGGGAACCCTTATCCATCCCCGATAAACCCATCTTT. The J gene was not called, though the V gene is TRDV1; the tabulated D call, TRDD3, remains unverified against the DNA. CDR3 length: 15 residues. The germline V gene has CDR1 TSWWSYY and CDR2 QGS.

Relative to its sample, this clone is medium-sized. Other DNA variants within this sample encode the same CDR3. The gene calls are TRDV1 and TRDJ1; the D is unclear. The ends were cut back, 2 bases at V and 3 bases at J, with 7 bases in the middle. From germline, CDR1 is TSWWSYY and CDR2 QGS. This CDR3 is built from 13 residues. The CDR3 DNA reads TGTGCTCTTGGGGAATTTCCGGCCGATAAACTCATCTTT. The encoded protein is CALGEFPADKLIF.

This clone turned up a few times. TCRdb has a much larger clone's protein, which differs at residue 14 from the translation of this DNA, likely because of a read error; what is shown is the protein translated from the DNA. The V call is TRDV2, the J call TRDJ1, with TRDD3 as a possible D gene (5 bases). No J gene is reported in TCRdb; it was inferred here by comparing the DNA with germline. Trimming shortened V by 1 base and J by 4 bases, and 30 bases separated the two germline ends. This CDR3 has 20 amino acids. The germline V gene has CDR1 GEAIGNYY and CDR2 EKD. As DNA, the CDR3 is TGTGCCTGTGACACAGTCGCTCCAATCCGCGATACAAGGTGCGGCGATAAACTCATCTTT. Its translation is CACDTVAPIRDTRCGDKLIF.

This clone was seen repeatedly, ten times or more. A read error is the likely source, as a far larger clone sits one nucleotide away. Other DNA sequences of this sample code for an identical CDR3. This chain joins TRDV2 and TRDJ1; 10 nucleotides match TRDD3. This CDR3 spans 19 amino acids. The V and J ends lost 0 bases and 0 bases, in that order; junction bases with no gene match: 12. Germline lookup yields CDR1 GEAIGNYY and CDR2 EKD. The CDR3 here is CACDTVGGIRRHHTDKLIF. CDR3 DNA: TGTGCCTGTGACACCGTAGGGGGGATACGCCGGCATCACACCGATAAACTCATCTTT.

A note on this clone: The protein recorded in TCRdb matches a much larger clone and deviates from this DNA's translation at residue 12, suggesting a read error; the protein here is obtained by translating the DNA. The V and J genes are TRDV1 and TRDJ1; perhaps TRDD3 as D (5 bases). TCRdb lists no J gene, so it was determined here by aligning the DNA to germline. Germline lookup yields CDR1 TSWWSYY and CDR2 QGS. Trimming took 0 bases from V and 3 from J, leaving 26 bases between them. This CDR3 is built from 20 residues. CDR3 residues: CALGELTNIVGEYHPDKLIF. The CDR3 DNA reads TGTGCTCTTGGGGAACTAACCAATATCGTTGGGGAATACCACCCCGATAAACTCATCTTT.

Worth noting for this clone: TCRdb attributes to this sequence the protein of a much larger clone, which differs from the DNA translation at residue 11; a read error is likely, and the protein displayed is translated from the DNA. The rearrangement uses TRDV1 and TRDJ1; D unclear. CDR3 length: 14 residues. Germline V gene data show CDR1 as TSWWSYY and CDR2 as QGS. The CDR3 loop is CALGEVPNTDRLIF. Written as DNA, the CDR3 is TGTGCTCTTGGGGAAGTCCCCAACACCGATAGACTCATCTTT.

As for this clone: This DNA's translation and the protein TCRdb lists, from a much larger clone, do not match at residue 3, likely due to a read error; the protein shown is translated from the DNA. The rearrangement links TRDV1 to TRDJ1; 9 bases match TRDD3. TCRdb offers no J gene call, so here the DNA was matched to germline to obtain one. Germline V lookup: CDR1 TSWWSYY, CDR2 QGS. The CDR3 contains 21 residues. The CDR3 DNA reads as TGTGCTTTTGGGGAATTAAGTCCTGTATGGGGGATAGCTCTGTACACCGATAAACTCATCTTT. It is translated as CAFGELSPVWGIALYTDKLIF.

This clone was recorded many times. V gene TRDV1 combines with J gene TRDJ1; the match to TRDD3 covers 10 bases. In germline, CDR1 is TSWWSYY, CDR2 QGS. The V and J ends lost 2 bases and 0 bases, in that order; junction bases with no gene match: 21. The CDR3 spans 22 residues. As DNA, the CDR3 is TGTGCTCTTGGGGAAGCTGGGTGTCCAATAATCTGGGGGATAGGTTACACCGATAAACTCATCTTT. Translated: CALGEAGCPIIWGIGYTDKLIF.

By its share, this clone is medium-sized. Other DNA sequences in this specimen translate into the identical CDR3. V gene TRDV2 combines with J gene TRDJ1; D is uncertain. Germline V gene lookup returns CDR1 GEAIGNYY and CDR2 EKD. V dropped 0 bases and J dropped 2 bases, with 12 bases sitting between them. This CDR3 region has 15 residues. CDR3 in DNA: TGTGCCTGTGACACCCTAATACAAAGGACCGATAAACTCATCTTT. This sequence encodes CACDTLIQRTDKLIF.

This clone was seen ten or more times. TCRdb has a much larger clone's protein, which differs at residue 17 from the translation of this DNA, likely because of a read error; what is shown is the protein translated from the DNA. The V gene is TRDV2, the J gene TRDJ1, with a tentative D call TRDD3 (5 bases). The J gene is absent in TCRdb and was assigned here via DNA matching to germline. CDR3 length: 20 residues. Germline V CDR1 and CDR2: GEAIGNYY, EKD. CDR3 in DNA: TGTGCCTGTGACACAGTCGCTCCAATCCGCGATACAAGGCGCGGCGATAGACTCATCTTT. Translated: CACDTVAPIRDTRRGDRLIF.

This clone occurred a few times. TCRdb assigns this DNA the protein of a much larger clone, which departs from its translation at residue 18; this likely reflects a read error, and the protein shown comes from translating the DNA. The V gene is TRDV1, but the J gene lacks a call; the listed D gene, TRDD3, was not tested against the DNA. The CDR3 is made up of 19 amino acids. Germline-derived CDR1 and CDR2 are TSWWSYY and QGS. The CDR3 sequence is CALGYNLRRGIRVSDKLTF. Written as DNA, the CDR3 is TGTGCTCTTGGGTACAATCTACGGCGGGGGATACGTGTTTCCGATAAACTCACCTTT.

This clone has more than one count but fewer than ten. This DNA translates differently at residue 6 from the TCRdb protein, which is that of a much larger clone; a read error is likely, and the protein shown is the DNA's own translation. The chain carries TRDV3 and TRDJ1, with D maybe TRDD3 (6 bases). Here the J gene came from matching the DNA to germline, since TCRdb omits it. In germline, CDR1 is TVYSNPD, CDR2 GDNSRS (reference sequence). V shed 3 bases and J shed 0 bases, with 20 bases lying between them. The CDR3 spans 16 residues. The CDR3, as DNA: TGTGCCTTCCCCTCGGAGGATACAACAAACACCGATAAACTCATCTTT. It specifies CAFPSEDTTNTDKLIF.